This entry features one TCR beta chain sequence. No cognate antigen has been identified for it. Base qualities are missing; no much larger clone stands one base away. From the germline V gene, CDR1 is MNHEY and CDR2 is SVGEGT. V is reduced by 5 bases and J by 10 bases, leaving a spacing of 15 bases between them. Taken from cysteine to phenylalanine, the CDR3 has 14 residues. The retained sequence is limited to the CDR3, 42 bases, with the frame set at the first base. TCRbeta CDR3 regions were amplified from genomic DNA by means of the immunoSEQ Assay, a bias-controlled multiplex PCR. On the authors' methods: The number of nucleated cells in each sample was estimated by amplification of reference gene primers within the assay. Sequence reads were collapsed and filtered to measure the absolute abundance of every unique TCRbeta CDR3 rearrangement. For each sample, productive Simpson clonality was calculated as the square root of Simpson's diversity index across productive rearrangements. The table comes from immuneACCESS by way of TCRdb, which keeps in-frame sequences with V and J called. Part of the clones is missing from these tables; in studies checked, under half for an unresolved V gene and the rest for unknown reasons. That table is the source of V, J and clone size, and D and trimming were worked out from the DNA. The sample yields about 220,000 clones; 88% were counted once. The ten largest clones take up 2.6% of the sample.

The data derive from a study of blood T cell repertoires in COVID-19 (dated by TCRdb to about 2020). Broadly, across the study: Collaborator samples came from the United States, Italy and Spain and covered acute and convalescent phases of COVID-19. The prospective study material was composed of cDNA or gDNA derived from T cells, B-cell-depleted T cells, or PBMCs. Deeply sampled blood TCRbeta repertoires from subjects exposed to, actively infected with, or recovered from COVID-19 were included in the dataset. Where HLA class I and class II types were available, the types were taken from metadata supplied by the sample provider, not from assay-based typing. Samples were obtained from the ongoing ImmuneRACE study (first 160 participants) and from approximately 1,200 subjects provided by 6 global collaborators. A freely available public database, intended as a resource for researchers studying the immune response to SARS-CoV-2, is where the repertoires were released. The sample metadata nearly always contained a de-identified subject ID, COVID-19 status, age in years and sex.

In the prospective study, participants were about 18 to 100 years old, resided in 25 or so geographic areas of the United States, and were enrolled through a virtual design. In the prospective study, participants were assigned to cohorts based on the clinical history participants reported in a screening survey and a study questionnaire. For ImmuneRACE Cohort 3, a participant was defined as recovered based on two consecutive negative NP/OP PCR tests, clearance by a healthcare professional, or resolution of symptoms. In the prospective study, mobile phlebotomists collected whole blood, serum and a nasopharyngeal or oropharyngeal swab from each participant. Additional blood draws and questionnaires over an approximately two-month period could optionally be provided by prospective study participants. Blood samples from the prospective study were shipped frozen or at room temperature prior to DNA extraction.

Study-wide conclusions, independent of this receptor: Clinical and demographic metadata were provided uncurated, with the amount varying by source and participant.

Here the chain combines TRBV6-2 or TRBV6-3 and TRBJ1-6; the D gene identity is not certain. The sequencing sample was made of PBMCs or T cells enriched from blood (not recorded which). The clonotype originates from a woman younger than 45 who had recovered from COVID-19. The bases are TGTGCCAGCAGTCTGCTTGGAGCGAGGTCACCCCTCCACTTT. Its amino acids are CASSLLGARSPLHF.